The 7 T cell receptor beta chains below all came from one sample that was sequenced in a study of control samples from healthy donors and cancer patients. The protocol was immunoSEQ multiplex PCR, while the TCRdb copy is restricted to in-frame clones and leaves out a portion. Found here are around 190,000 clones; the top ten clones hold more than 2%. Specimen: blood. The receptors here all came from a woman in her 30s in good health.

This chain's CDR3 is CASSPDASSPLHF. Here the CDR3 DNA reads TGTGCCAGCTCACCAGACGCAAGTTCACCCCTCCACTTT. This sequence joins TRBV18 and TRBJ1-6; D is undetermined. Germline CDR1 KGHSH, CDR2 LQKENI. V dropped 2 bases and J dropped 9 bases, with 8 bases sitting between them. The CDR3 length is 13 residues.

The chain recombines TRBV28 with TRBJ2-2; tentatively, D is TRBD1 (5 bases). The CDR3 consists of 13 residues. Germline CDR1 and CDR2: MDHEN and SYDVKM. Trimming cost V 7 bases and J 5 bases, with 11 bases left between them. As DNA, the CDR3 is TGTGCCAGCAACTTAGGGGATACCGGGGAGCTGTTTTTT. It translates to CASNLGDTGELFF.

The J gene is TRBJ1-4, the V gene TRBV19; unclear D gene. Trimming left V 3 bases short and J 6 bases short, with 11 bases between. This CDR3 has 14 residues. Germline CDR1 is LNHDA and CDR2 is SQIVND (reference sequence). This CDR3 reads CASSMFHGDEKLFF. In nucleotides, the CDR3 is TGTGCCAGTAGTATGTTCCACGGGGATGAAAAACTGTTTTTT.

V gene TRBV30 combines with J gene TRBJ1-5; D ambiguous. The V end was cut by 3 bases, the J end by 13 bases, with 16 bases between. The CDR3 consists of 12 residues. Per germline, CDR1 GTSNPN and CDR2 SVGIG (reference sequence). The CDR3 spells CAWSLYGPRQHF. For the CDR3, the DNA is TGTGCCTGGAGCCTATACGGGCCCAGGCAGCATTTT. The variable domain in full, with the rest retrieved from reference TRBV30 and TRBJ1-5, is SQTIHQWPATLVQPVGSPLSLECTVEGTSNPNLYWYRQAAGRGLQLLFYSVGIGQISSEVPQNLSASRPQDRQFILSSKKLLLSDSGFYLCAWSLYGPRQHFGDGTRLSIL.

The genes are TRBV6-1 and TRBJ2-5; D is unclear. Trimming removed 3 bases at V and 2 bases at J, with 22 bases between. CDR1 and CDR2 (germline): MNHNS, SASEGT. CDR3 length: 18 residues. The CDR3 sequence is CASSDTEWAETIQETQYF. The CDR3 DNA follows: TGTGCCAGCAGTGATACGGAGTGGGCCGAGACGATTCAAGAGACCCAGTACTTC.

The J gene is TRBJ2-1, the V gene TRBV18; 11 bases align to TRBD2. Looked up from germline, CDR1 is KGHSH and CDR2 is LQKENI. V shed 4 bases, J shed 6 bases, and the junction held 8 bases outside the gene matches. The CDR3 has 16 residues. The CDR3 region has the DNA TGTGCCAGCTCACTTTCCACTAGCGGGGGTCGCAATGAGCAGTTCTTC. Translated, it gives CASSLSTSGGRNEQFF.

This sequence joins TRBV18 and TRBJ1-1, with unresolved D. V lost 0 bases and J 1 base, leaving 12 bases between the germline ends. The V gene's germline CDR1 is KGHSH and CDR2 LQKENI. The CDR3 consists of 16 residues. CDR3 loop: CASSPPGGASNTEAFF. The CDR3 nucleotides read TGTGCCAGCTCACCACCGGGAGGAGCCTCGAACACTGAAGCTTTCTTT. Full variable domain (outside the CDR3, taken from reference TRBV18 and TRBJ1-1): NAGVMQNPRHLVRRRGQEARLRCSPMKGHSHVYWYRQLPEEGLKFMVYLQKENIIDESGMPKERFSAEFPKEGPSILRIQQVVRGDSAAYFCASSPPGGASNTEAFFGQGTRLTVV.